This T cell receptor beta chain was sequenced for a study of blood T cells in healthy people across ages. This CDR3 is built from 14 residues. Trimming stripped 5 bases from V and 2 bases from J, with 12 bases between. Per the germline V gene, CDR1 is SQVTM and CDR2 is ANQGSEA. Then a second PCR, running roughly 7 to 11 cycles, was carried out with a sample-barcoded 5' primer and a J-beta primer mix. In TCRdb, the 5' RACE reads were re-called with MiXCR into one record per CDR3 protein. The sample gives about 680,000 distinct CDR3 sequences, approximately 50% of which show up once; roughly 30% is in the top ten.

The TCR was taken from a woman aged 60-70 years in good health. The material sequenced was blood. J is TRBJ2-2 and V is TRBV29-1; a possible D gene is TRBD1 (5 bases). The CDR3 here is CSVQRQTNTGELFF. For the CDR3, the DNA is TGCAGCGTTCAAAGACAGACCAACACCGGGGAGCTGTTTTTT.